Reported below is one T cell receptor (beta chain). These data come from a study of control samples from healthy donors and cancer patients. Trimming removed 8 bases at V and 5 bases at J, with 13 bases between. The CDR3 spans 13 residues. The germline V gene encodes CDR1 SGHRS and CDR2 YFSETQ. Assay used: immunoSEQ multiplex PCR; TCRdb lists only in-frame clones, some missing. The table lists tens of thousands of clones, about 88% of them singletons, with around 5.7% in the top ten. The sequencing sample was made of blood. The receptor was derived from a woman aged 45-60 years in good health. The chain joins TRBV5-1 to TRBJ1-4; D is unresolved. The CDR3 spells CASSGVQNEKLFF. The CDR3 DNA reads TGCGCCAGTTCTGGGGTTCAGAATGAAAAACTGTTTTTT.